This T cell receptor beta chain was found in a study of blood T cell repertoires in COVID-19. For the study at large: COVID-19 samples collected from the United States, Italy and Spain covered acute and convalescent phases. From T cells, B-cell-depleted T cells, or PBMCs came the material, which was cDNA or gDNA.

Authors' analysis steps: Estimation of nucleated cell counts relied on the amplification of reference gene primers. Produced via immunoSEQ multiplex PCR; TCRdb's table is partial and in-frame only. The V and J calls and clone size are taken from that table; D and trimming were inferred from the DNA. This table holds 85,000 to 90,000 clones, roughly 78% found once. V gave up 0 bases and J gave up 6 bases, with 18 bases separating them. Germline loops: CDR1 SEHNR, CDR2 FQNEAQ (reference sequence). The CDR3 has 17 amino acids. The chain uses TRBV7-9 and TRBJ2-1; a weak D match, TRBD2 (5 bases). The sample comprised peripheral blood. The source is a woman aged 80 or over with acute or convalescent COVID-19. DNA of the CDR3: TGTGCCAGCAGCTTAGCGGAGGCCACCCTAATACCCAATGAGCAGTTCTTC. Protein sequence: CASSLAEATLIPNEQFF.